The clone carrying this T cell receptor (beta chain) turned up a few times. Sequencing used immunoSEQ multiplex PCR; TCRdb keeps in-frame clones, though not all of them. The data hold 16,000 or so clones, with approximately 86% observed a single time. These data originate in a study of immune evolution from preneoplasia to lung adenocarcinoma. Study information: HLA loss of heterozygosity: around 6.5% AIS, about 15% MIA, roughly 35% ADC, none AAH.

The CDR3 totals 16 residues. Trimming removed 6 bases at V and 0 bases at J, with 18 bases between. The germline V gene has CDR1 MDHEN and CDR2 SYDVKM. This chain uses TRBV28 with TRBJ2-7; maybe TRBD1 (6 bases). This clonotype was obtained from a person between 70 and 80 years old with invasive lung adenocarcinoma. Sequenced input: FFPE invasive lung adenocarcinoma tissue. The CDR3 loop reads CASSRTTGPYSYEQYF. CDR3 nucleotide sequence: TGTGCCAGCAGCAGAACCACAGGGCCCTACTCCTACGAGCAGTACTTC.